Listed below are T cell receptor beta chains from one sample, sequenced in a study of beta chain features in type 1 diabetes. Profiled with immunoSEQ multiplex PCR; TCRdb holds only in-frame clones, not every one. The sample holds about 150,000 clones, 11% seen once. Material: central memory CD4+ T cells from blood. The receptors stem from a man in his late teens or twenties in good health. The CDR3 runs from the conserved cysteine through the conserved F or W. Fields, in order: J gene, V gene, clone size, D gene, CDR3 DNA, CDR3 protein. D genes are given only for firm matches. Clone size appears in some rows only: once, few, many, or a class for an expanded clone.

J: TRBJ2-7; V: TRBV10-3; size: NA; D: NA; DNA: TGTGCCATCAGTGAGTACCAGACCGAGCAGTACTTC; CDR3: CAISEYQTEQYF
J: TRBJ1-3; V: TRBV9; size: NA; D: NA; DNA: TGTGCCAGCAGCTCCCCCTCAGGGGATCGCTCTGGAAACACCATATATTTT; CDR3: CASSSPSGDRSGNTIYF
J: TRBJ1-3; V: TRBV18; size: NA; D: NA; DNA: TGTGCCAGCTCAGAGACGACAGGCTCTGGAAACACCATATATTTT; CDR3: CASSETTGSGNTIYF
J: TRBJ1-5; V: TRBV15; size: few; D: NA; DNA: TGTGCCACCAGCCCGGGACCCAGGGACCATCAGCCCCAGCATTTT; CDR3: CATSPGPRDHQPQHF
J: TRBJ2-2; V: TRBV6-5; size: few; D: NA; DNA: TGTGCCAGCAGTTACTTCAGGGGAAACACCGGGGAGCTGTTTTTT; CDR3: CASSYFRGNTGELFF
J: TRBJ2-3; V: TRBV19; size: few; D: NA; DNA: TGTGCCAGTAGTATCGGGGCTAGCACAGATACGCAGTATTTT; CDR3: CASSIGASTDTQYF
J: TRBJ1-1; V: TRBV30; size: NA; D: TRBD1; DNA: TGTGCCTGGAGTTCGGACAGGGTTACTGAAGCTTTCTTT; CDR3: CAWSSDRVTEAFF
J: TRBJ2-7; V: TRBV18; size: NA; D: TRBD2; DNA: TGTGCCAGCTCCTCCGGGACTAGCGTCTACGAGCAGTACTTC; CDR3: CASSSGTSVYEQYF
J: TRBJ2-7; V: TRBV7-2; size: NA; D: TRBD1; DNA: TGTGCCAGCAGCTCACAGGGGAGCTCCTACGAGCAGTACTTC; CDR3: CASSSQGSSYEQYF
J: TRBJ1-6; V: TRBV5-1; size: few; D: NA; DNA: TGCGCCAGCAGCTTGGAAGGCTTTTCCCCCCTCCACTTT; CDR3: CASSLEGFSPLHF
J: TRBJ1-1; V: TRBV7-9; size: NA; D: NA; DNA: TGTGCCAGCGAAGACTCCAGTGCGGACACTGAAGCTTTCTTT; CDR3: CASEDSSADTEAFF
J: TRBJ1-6; V: TRBV7-2; size: few; D: NA; DNA: TGTGCCAGCAGCTTAAACGGGGACGGGTCACCCCTCCACTTT; CDR3: CASSLNGDGSPLHF
J: TRBJ2-3; V: TRBV13; size: NA; D: NA; DNA: TGTGCCAGCAGCCTACCCCCGGCGGCAGGGAGCACAGATACGCAGTATTTT; CDR3: CASSLPPAAGSTDTQYF
J: TRBJ2-7; V: TRBV7-8; size: few; D: NA; DNA: TGTGCCAGCAGCTATTCAGGAGAGCAGTACTTC; CDR3: CASSYSGEQYF
J: TRBJ2-3; V: TRBV30; size: many; D: NA; DNA: TGTGCCTGGATGGGCGGCCCCGATACGCAGTATTTT; CDR3: CAWMGGPDTQYF
J: TRBJ2-5; V: TRBV7-3; size: NA; D: TRBD1; DNA: TGTGCCAGCAGCTCGGATGGACAGGGACCGTTAGAGACCCAGTACTTC; CDR3: CASSSDGQGPLETQYF
J: TRBJ2-7; V: TRBV6-5; size: few; D: NA; DNA: TGTGCCAGCAGTTACTCACGGGGCCCGACCTACGAGCAGTACTTC; CDR3: CASSYSRGPTYEQYF
J: TRBJ2-5; V: TRBV30; size: NA; D: TRBD2; DNA: TGTGCCTGGAGTAAAGGGACTAGCGGGGGCGGCGGAGAGACCCAGTACTTC; CDR3: CAWSKGTSGGGGETQYF
J: TRBJ2-7; V: TRBV25-1; size: few; D: NA; DNA: TGTGCCAGCAGTGATGATATTGGGGCCTACGAGCAGTACTTC; CDR3: CASSDDIGAYEQYF